These 5 T cell receptor beta chains share one sample of origin, sequenced in a study of response to subunit inactivated influenza vaccine. TCRdb ran MiXCR on the RT-PCR reads and lists one entry per CDR3 protein. The profile shows 450,000 to 600,000 distinct CDR3 sequences, approximately 15% of them singletons. The sequences come from CD4+ T cells sorted from PBMCs, collected around 25 months after vaccination. The receptor set was obtained from a man in his fifties or sixties who received an inactivated influenza vaccine.

This clonotype was observed a handful of times. The chain carries TRBV4-2 and TRBJ2-3; D is perhaps TRBD2 (6 bases). Germline CDR1 LGHNA, CDR2 YNFKEQ. This CDR3 has 14 residues. Deletions cut 4 bases from V and 4 bases from J, with 12 bases between. The CDR3 loop reads CASSPRLVADTQYF. The CDR3 nucleotides read TGTGCCAGCAGCCCGAGACTAGTAGCAGATACGCAGTATTTT.

The rearrangement links TRBV29-1 to TRBJ2-7; 12 bases match TRBD1. The trim removed 1 base at V and 6 bases at J, leaving 4 bases unmatched. The CDR3 has 14 residues. Germline CDR1 and CDR2: SQVTM and ANQGSEA. CDR3 DNA: TGCAGCGTTGAAGTGGGGACAGGGGGCCTCGAGCAGTACTTC. Its protein is CSVEVGTGGLEQYF.

A few counts support this clonotype. The chain is built from TRBV6-2 or TRBV6-3 and TRBJ2-1; TRBD2 might be the D (6 bases). Germline CDR1 reads MNHEY; CDR2 reads SVGEGT. V lost 2 bases, J lost 7 bases, and 15 bases lay in between. The CDR3 is 15 amino acids. CDR3 residues: CASSYRRLVLNEQFF. The CDR3 coding sequence is TGTGCCAGCAGTTACAGGCGACTAGTACTGAATGAGCAGTTCTTC.

The CDR3: CSVFTGASETQYF. In nucleotides, the CDR3 is TGCAGCGTCTTCACGGGGGCGTCCGAGACGCAGTATTTT. The chain employs TRBV29-1 and TRBJ2-3, with D perhaps TRBD1 or TRBD2 (6 bases each). The CDR3 contains 13 residues. V lost 6 bases, J lost 9 bases, and 19 bases lay in between. From germline, CDR1 is SQVTM and CDR2 ANQGSEA.

There are a few counts of this clonotype. CDR3 region: CASSSADRRGQPQHF. The DNA of the CDR3 is TGTGCCAGCAGTTCCGCGGACCGTCGAGGTCAGCCCCAGCATTTT. This chain uses TRBV6-5 with TRBJ1-5; no clear D gene. Trimming removed 4 bases at V and 6 bases at J, with 16 bases between. Germline values: CDR1 MNHEY, CDR2 SVGAGI. The CDR3 is 15 amino acids.